This TCR beta chain was retrieved from a study of CD8 T cells in ankylosing spondylitis. TCRdb reanalysed the 5' RACE reads using MiXCR and keeps one entry per CDR3 protein. Of about 260,000 distinct CDR3 sequences detected, around 18% appear once; the ten largest clones hold roughly 8.3%. Many counts were recorded for this clonotype. Trimming cost V 3 bases and J 5 bases, with 11 bases left between them. Germline V gene lookup returns CDR1 SQVTM and CDR2 ANQGSEA. The CDR3 is made up of 13 amino acids. Source material: blood, either unsorted or a sorted T cell fraction (not recorded which). The source of this sequence is a male donor with ankylosing spondylitis or in good health (not recorded which). The V call is TRBV29-1, the J call TRBJ2-1; the D is unclear. The DNA for the CDR3 is TGCAGCGTTGACTTAGACCCCAACAATGAGCAGTTCTTC. Protein: CSVDLDPNNEQFF.